One T cell receptor beta chain is described in this entry. TCRdb re-called the 5' RACE reads with MiXCR, one entry per CDR3 protein. The table records approximately 570,000 distinct CDR3 sequences, about a sixth of them present only once. The sample originates from a study of T-cell memory formation after mild COVID-19. This CDR3 spans 15 amino acids. V was trimmed by 3 bases and J by 4 bases, leaving 13 bases between them. The material sequenced was PBMCs or a T cell subset sorted from them (not recorded which). The chain joins TRBV12-3 or TRBV12-4 to TRBJ2-1; the D gene is possibly TRBD2 (5 bases). The receptor was isolated from an adult woman who had mild COVID-19 (a few samples of this study predate the infection). Cell type and time point are not known. CDR3 protein: CASSFASGEYNEQFF. CDR3 DNA sequence: TGTGCCAGCAGTTTTGCCAGCGGAGAATACAATGAGCAGTTCTTC.